Listed below are T cell receptor beta chains from one sample, sequenced in a study of blood T cell repertoires in COVID-19. Data came from immunoSEQ multiplex PCR; TCRdb stores just in-frame clones and leaves some out. The profile shows 190,000 or so clones, 85% to 90% of them singletons. Source material: peripheral blood. The source is a woman younger than 30 who had recovered from COVID-19. Each CDR3 is given with its conserved first and last residue. The order of the fields is CDR3 DNA, CDR3 protein, V gene, J gene, clone size, D gene. D genes are given only for firm matches. Clone size is given for some rows only: seen once, a few or many times, or a class if the clone is expanded.

cdr3_nt: TGTGCCAGCAGCCTCCTCTCTGGGGCCAACGTCCTGACTTTC
cdr3_aa: CASSLLSGANVLTF
v_call: TRBV9
j_call: TRBJ2-6
clone_size: -
d_call: -

cdr3_nt: TGTGCCAGCAGTGAATTAGCGGAGGGTTACAATGAGCAGTTCTTC
cdr3_aa: CASSELAEGYNEQFF
v_call: TRBV6-4
j_call: TRBJ2-1
clone_size: -
d_call: -

cdr3_nt: TGTGCCAGCAGTGCTCAGTGGACAGGGTATGGCTACACCTTC
cdr3_aa: CASSAQWTGYGYTF
v_call: TRBV7-2
j_call: TRBJ1-2
clone_size: -
d_call: TRBD1

cdr3_nt: TGTGCCAGCAGCTTAGCAGTGATTCAAGCGGGGGAGCTGTTTTTT
cdr3_aa: CASSLAVIQAGELFF
v_call: TRBV7-2
j_call: TRBJ2-2
clone_size: -
d_call: -

cdr3_nt: TGTGCCATCAGTGATAGCGGGGGGGGCAATGAGCAGTTCTTC
cdr3_aa: CAISDSGGGNEQFF
v_call: TRBV10-3
j_call: TRBJ2-1
clone_size: -
d_call: TRBD2

cdr3_nt: TGCGCCAGCACGTCAGGGGATCGCGCGGATACGCAGTATTTT
cdr3_aa: CASTSGDRADTQYF
v_call: TRBV5-1
j_call: TRBJ2-3
clone_size: -
d_call: -

cdr3_nt: TGTGCCAGTGGTTCCGGGACCCAGTACTTC
cdr3_aa: CASGSGTQYF
v_call: TRBV3-1/TRBV3-2
j_call: TRBJ2-5
clone_size: -
d_call: -

cdr3_nt: TGTGCCAGCAGCTCTCTGGGACAGGGTAATTCACCCCTCCACTTT
cdr3_aa: CASSSLGQGNSPLHF
v_call: TRBV7-9
j_call: TRBJ1-6
clone_size: -
d_call: TRBD1

cdr3_nt: TGTGCCAGCAGCCAAACGGGACAGGGTAGCTATGGCTACACCTTC
cdr3_aa: CASSQTGQGSYGYTF
v_call: TRBV7-2
j_call: TRBJ1-2
clone_size: -
d_call: TRBD1

cdr3_nt: TGTGCCAGTAAAAACCGCCGGACAGGGCTTAACTATGGCTACACCTTC
cdr3_aa: CASKNRRTGLNYGYTF
v_call: TRBV19
j_call: TRBJ1-2
clone_size: once
d_call: TRBD1

cdr3_nt: TGTGCCAGCAGCTTATCCGGGAACGGGGATGATACGCAGTATTTT
cdr3_aa: CASSLSGNGDDTQYF
v_call: TRBV7-3
j_call: TRBJ2-3
clone_size: -
d_call: -

cdr3_nt: TGCGCCAGCAGCCAGGGGACTAGCGGGGTCGACGAGCAGTACTTC
cdr3_aa: CASSQGTSGVDEQYF
v_call: TRBV4-1
j_call: TRBJ2-7
clone_size: -
d_call: TRBD2

cdr3_nt: TGCGCCAGCAGCCAAGATCAGGCCGTTGTACCGTACAATGAGCAGTTCTTC
cdr3_aa: CASSQDQAVVPYNEQFF
v_call: TRBV4-3
j_call: TRBJ2-1
clone_size: -
d_call: -

cdr3_nt: TGTGCCAGCAGTCTTAGAGGACAGGTGTTTCTTTGGGAGCAGTACTTC
cdr3_aa: CASSLRGQVFLWEQYF
v_call: TRBV27
j_call: TRBJ2-7
clone_size: -
d_call: TRBD1

cdr3_nt: TGTGCCAGCAGCCAAGGGAGCGGGAGGCCCACAGATACGCAGTATTTT
cdr3_aa: CASSQGSGRPTDTQYF
v_call: TRBV3-1/TRBV3-2
j_call: TRBJ2-3
clone_size: few
d_call: TRBD2

cdr3_nt: TGTGCCAGCAGTTTTGGACTTTCCTACAATGAGCAGTTCTTC
cdr3_aa: CASSFGLSYNEQFF
v_call: TRBV27
j_call: TRBJ2-1
clone_size: once
d_call: -

cdr3_nt: TGTGCCAGTAGTACAGGGGGAAACACCATATATTTT
cdr3_aa: CASSTGGNTIYF
v_call: TRBV25-1
j_call: TRBJ1-3
clone_size: -
d_call: -

cdr3_nt: TGTGCCAGCAGCGGACAGGGGGTTGAAGCTTTCTTT
cdr3_aa: CASSGQGVEAFF
v_call: TRBV21-1
j_call: TRBJ1-1
clone_size: -
d_call: -

cdr3_nt: TGTGCCAGCAGCTTAGGTGAAGGAACCCAGGGTGAAAAACTGTTTTTT
cdr3_aa: CASSLGEGTQGEKLFF
v_call: TRBV11-2
j_call: TRBJ1-4
clone_size: few
d_call: -

cdr3_nt: TGTGCCAGCAGAACCCCGGGGGGGCTTGATACGCAGTATTTT
cdr3_aa: CASRTPGGLDTQYF
v_call: TRBV6-5
j_call: TRBJ2-3
clone_size: -
d_call: TRBD2

cdr3_nt: TGTGCCAGCAGTTTATCGTCAAGCTGGTACAATGAGCAGTTCTTC
cdr3_aa: CASSLSSSWYNEQFF
v_call: TRBV28
j_call: TRBJ2-1
clone_size: -
d_call: -

cdr3_nt: TGTGCCAGCACCATGAACACTGAAGCTTTCTTT
cdr3_aa: CASTMNTEAFF
v_call: TRBV2
j_call: TRBJ1-1
clone_size: -
d_call: -

cdr3_nt: TGTGCCAGCAGCCCCGGTCCCGGGGGGACCCCCTACAATGAGCAGTTCTTC
cdr3_aa: CASSPGPGGTPYNEQFF
v_call: TRBV7-9
j_call: TRBJ2-1
clone_size: -
d_call: TRBD2

cdr3_nt: TGTGCCAGCAGCGTAGACCCGGGGGGCGACACTGAAGCTTTCTTT
cdr3_aa: CASSVDPGGDTEAFF
v_call: TRBV9
j_call: TRBJ1-1
clone_size: -
d_call: -

cdr3_nt: TGTGCCACCAGTGATCCGGGACAGGGAAGTTACGAGCAGTACTTC
cdr3_aa: CATSDPGQGSYEQYF
v_call: TRBV24-1
j_call: TRBJ2-7
clone_size: once
d_call: TRBD1

cdr3_nt: TGTGCCAGCAGCTCCGGACAGTCAATCAACTATGGCTACACCTTC
cdr3_aa: CASSSGQSINYGYTF
v_call: TRBV11-2
j_call: TRBJ1-2
clone_size: -
d_call: -

cdr3_nt: TGTGCCAGTACACGAGCGGGTAAGAAGAACTATGGCTACACCTTC
cdr3_aa: CASTRAGKKNYGYTF
v_call: TRBV19
j_call: TRBJ1-2
clone_size: -
d_call: -

cdr3_nt: TGTGCCAGCAGCTTAGCCCCAAGCCGAGAAGCTTTCTTT
cdr3_aa: CASSLAPSREAFF
v_call: TRBV7-9
j_call: TRBJ1-1
clone_size: -
d_call: -

cdr3_nt: TGTGCCAGCAGGTCTAGCGGAAGCTACAATGAGCAGTTCTTC
cdr3_aa: CASRSSGSYNEQFF
v_call: TRBV28
j_call: TRBJ2-1
clone_size: -
d_call: TRBD2